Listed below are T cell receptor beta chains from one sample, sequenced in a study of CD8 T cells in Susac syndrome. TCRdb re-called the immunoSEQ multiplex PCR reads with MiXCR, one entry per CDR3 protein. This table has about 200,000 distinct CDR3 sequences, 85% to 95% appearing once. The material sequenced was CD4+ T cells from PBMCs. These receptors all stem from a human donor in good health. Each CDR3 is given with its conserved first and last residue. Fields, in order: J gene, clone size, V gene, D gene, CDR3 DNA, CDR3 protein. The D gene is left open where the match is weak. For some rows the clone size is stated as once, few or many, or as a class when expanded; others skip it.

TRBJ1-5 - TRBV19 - TGTGCCAGTAGGACCCAGGGAGATCAGCCCCAGCATTTT CASRTQGDQPQHF
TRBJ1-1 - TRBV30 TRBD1 TGTGCCTGGCTCTCTCGGACAGGGCGGACTGAAGCTTTCTTT CAWLSRTGRTEAFF
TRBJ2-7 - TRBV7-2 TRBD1 TGTGCCAGCAGCTTAGGACAGGGGCCAACCTACGAGCAGTACTTC CASSLGQGPTYEQYF
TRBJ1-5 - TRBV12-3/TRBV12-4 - TGTGCCAGCAGTTTAGGCGAGACAGGTTTAAGCAATCAGCCCCAGCATTTT CASSLGETGLSNQPQHF
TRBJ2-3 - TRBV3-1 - TGTGCCAGCAGTTCCGCCTTTGCAGATACGCAGTATTTT CASSSAFADTQYF
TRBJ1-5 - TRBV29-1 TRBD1 TGCAGCGTTGGAGGGGGCCGACAGCCCCAGCATTTT CSVGGGRQPQHF
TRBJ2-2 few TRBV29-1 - TGCAGCGTGCAGGGGAACACCGGGGAGCTGTTTTTT CSVQGNTGELFF
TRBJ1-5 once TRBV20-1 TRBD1 TGCAGTGCTAGAGAACAGGGGGCTCCCCAGAAGCCCCAGCATTTT CSAREQGAPQKPQHF
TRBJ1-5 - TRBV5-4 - TGTGCCAGCAGCTCCGGGACACTTAATCAGCCCCAGCATTTT CASSSGTLNQPQHF
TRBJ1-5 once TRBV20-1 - TGCAGTGCTCCACCGGGAGCCAAGGATGAGCCCCAGCATTTT CSAPPGAKDEPQHF
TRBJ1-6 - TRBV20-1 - TGCAGTGCCACCGTGGGTCCTTTTTCACCCCTCCACTTT CSATVGPFSPLHF
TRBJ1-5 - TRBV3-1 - TGTGCCAGCAGCCCAGGCCGGGCACAGCCCCAGCATTTT CASSPGRAQPQHF
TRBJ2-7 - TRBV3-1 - TGTGCCAGCAGCCAAGCCCCCGGGGACTCCTACGAGCAGTACTTC CASSQAPGDSYEQYF
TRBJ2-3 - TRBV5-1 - TGCGCCAGCAGCTTGGATAACAGGGCTAGCACAGATACGCAGTATTTT CASSLDNRASTDTQYF
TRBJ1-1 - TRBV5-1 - TGCGCCAGCAGCTTGGTAGTCAGTAACACTGAAGCTTTCTTT CASSLVVSNTEAFF
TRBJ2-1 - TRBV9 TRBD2 TGTGCCAGCTCCGTGGTCGCGGGGGGCAATGAGCAGTTCTTC CASSVVAGGNEQFF
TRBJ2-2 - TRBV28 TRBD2 TGTGCCATTAAGGGAGGGAATCTCGCCGGGGAGCTGTTTTTT CAIKGGNLAGELFF
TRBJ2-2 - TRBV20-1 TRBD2 TGCAGTGCTCCCGGACTAGCGGGTCGGTTTTCGAACACCGGGGAGCTGTTTTTT CSAPGLAGRFSNTGELFF
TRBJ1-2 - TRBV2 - TGTGCCAGCAGTGAGACGGGCTACACCTTC CASSETGYTF
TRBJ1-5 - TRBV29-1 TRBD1 TGCAGCGTGAACACAGGGGTGGGTCAGCCCCAGCATTTT CSVNTGVGQPQHF
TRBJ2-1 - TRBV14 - TGTGCCAGCAGCCCCCCCTTTCCGACAGGATACGCTAGGAATGAGCAGTTCTTC CASSPPFPTGYARNEQFF
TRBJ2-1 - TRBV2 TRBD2 TGTGCCAGCAGCCAGACTAGCGGGACTTACAATGAGCAGTTCTTC CASSQTSGTYNEQFF
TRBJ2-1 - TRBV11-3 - TGTGCCAGCAGCTTATCCGAATCCTACAATGAGCAGTTCTTC CASSLSESYNEQFF
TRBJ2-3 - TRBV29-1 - TGCAGCGCCTCCGGACGGGACTCCGGCACAGATACGCAGTATTTT CSASGRDSGTDTQYF
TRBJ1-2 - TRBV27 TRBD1 TGTGCCAGCAGTTTAACCACAGGGGATGGCTACACCTTC CASSLTTGDGYTF
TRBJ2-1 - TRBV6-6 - TGTGCCAGCAGGCCTGCCGGGGGCTGGGAGCAGTTCTTC CASRPAGGWEQFF
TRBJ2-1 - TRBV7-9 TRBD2 TGTGCCAGCAGCCCGGGACTAGTTCACACTGAGCAGTTCTTC CASSPGLVHTEQFF
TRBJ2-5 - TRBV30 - TGTGCCTGGAGTGTACGGGGTCTAGAGACCCAGTACTTC CAWSVRGLETQYF
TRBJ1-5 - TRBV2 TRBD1 TGTGCCACCGGGGACAGGGTGAATCAGCCCCAGCATTTT CATGDRVNQPQHF
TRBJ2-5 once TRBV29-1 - TGCAGCGTGGGGAACCAAGAGACCCAGTACTTC CSVGNQETQYF
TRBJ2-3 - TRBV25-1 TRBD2 TGTGCCAGCAGTCTAGCGGGAAAGATCACAGATACGCAGTATTTT CASSLAGKITDTQYF
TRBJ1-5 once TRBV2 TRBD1 TGTGCCAGCAGTACAGGGGGTAGCAATCAGCCCCAGCATTTT CASSTGGSNQPQHF
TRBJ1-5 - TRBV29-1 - TGCAGCGTTAAGGGTAGCAATCAGCCCCAGCATTTT CSVKGSNQPQHF
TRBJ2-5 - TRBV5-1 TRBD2 TGCGCCAGCAGCTCGGGAGGGGTCCAAGAGACCCAGTACTTC CASSSGGVQETQYF
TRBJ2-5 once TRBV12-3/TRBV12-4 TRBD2 TGTGCCAGCAGTTTACGGGGGGGAGGCCAGACCCAGTACTTC CASSLRGGGQTQYF
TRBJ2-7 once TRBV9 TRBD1 TGTGCCAGCAGCGTAGACCCGACAGGGCAATCCTACGAGCAGTACTTC CASSVDPTGQSYEQYF
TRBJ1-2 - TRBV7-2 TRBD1 TGTGCCAGCATCCCGACAGGGACTAACTATGGCTACACCTTC CASIPTGTNYGYTF
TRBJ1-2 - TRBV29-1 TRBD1 TGCAGCGGACGGACAGGAAATGCAGGCTACACCTTC CSGRTGNAGYTF
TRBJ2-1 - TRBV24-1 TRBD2 TGTGCCACCAGTGATTCGACACTAGCGGGAGAAGAGCAGTTCTTC CATSDSTLAGEEQFF
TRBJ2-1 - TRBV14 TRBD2 TGTGCCAGCAGCTCCCTAGCGGGGGACCCCTACAATGAGCAGTTCTTC CASSSLAGDPYNEQFF
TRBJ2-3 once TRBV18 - TGTGCCAGCTCAGCTACTCTGGATACGCAGTATTTT CASSATLDTQYF
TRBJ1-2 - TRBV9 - TGTGCCAGCAGCGTAGGCAGGGTGAATGGCTACACCTTC CASSVGRVNGYTF
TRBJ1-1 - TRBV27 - TGTGCCAGCAGTTGGGGGTTGGACAGAGATACTGAAGCTTTCTTT CASSWGLDRDTEAFF
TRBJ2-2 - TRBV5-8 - TGTGCCAGCAGCTTACAGGGTCTGATTACCGGGGAGCTGTTTTTT CASSLQGLITGELFF